Shown below are 29 T cell receptor beta chains from a single sample sequenced in a study of T cells expressing NK-cell markers. No DNA is given; TCRdb re-called the 5' RACE reads and lists each CDR3 protein once. This repertoire comprises more than 90,000 distinct CDR3 sequences; its ten largest clones make up approximately 17%. The source material was blood T cells: a sorted CD56 or NKG2C T cell subset, CD4+ or CD8+ T cells, or bulk PBMC T cells (not recorded which). Receptors originate from a woman between 18 and 70 years old in good health.

The rearrangement joins TRBV24-1 to TRBJ1-5. The CDR3 runs to 15 residues. CDR1 is KGHDR and CDR2 is SFDVKD in the germline V gene. This CDR3 reads CATSPGPYSNQPQHF.

The rearrangement uses TRBV6-5 and TRBJ2-3. Germline CDR1 reads MNHEY; CDR2 reads SVGAGI. The length of the CDR3 is 13 residues. This chain's CDR3 is CASSYISTDTQYF.

The chain combines TRBV27 with TRBJ2-3. The CDR3 consists of 17 residues. CDR1 is MNHEY and CDR2 is SMNVEV in the germline V gene (reference sequence). CDR3 protein: CASSLLGYEADTDTQYF.

The chain is built from TRBV11-2 and TRBJ1-2; no DNA is available, so the TRBD1 call from TCRdb remains unchecked. This CDR3 has 14 residues. Germline V gene lookup returns CDR1 SGHAT and CDR2 FQNNGV. This chain's CDR3 is CASSPGQGNYGYTF.

This rearrangement joins TRBV5-6 to TRBJ1-2. CDR1 and CDR2 from the germline V gene are SGHDT and YYEEEE. The CDR3 runs 16 residues. This CDR3 reads CASSLILAEPNYGYTF.

The rearrangement links TRBV29-1 to TRBJ2-7. Germline CDR1 and CDR2: SQVTM and ANQGSEA. This CDR3 comprises 12 residues. The CDR3 sequence is CSVEVGWNEQYF.

Considering frequency, this clonotype is medium-sized. This rearrangement joins TRBV4-3 to TRBJ2-3. From germline, CDR1 is LGHNA and CDR2 YSLEER. This CDR3 region has 15 residues. CDR3 residues: CASSQDLPSTDTQYF.

The chain's CDR3 is CATLGGTGWALTDTQYF. The chain recombines TRBV2 with TRBJ2-3; TCRdb outputs TRBD1, but without DNA this stays unchecked. Germline loops: CDR1 SNHLY, CDR2 FYNNEI. This CDR3 has 17 residues.

The chain has TRBV9 and TRBJ1-1. Germline CDR1 and CDR2: SGDLS and YYNGEE. The CDR3 covers 14 residues. CDR3 region: CASTVGLSDSEAFF.

This chain joins TRBV3-1 and TRBJ2-7; there is no DNA to check the TCRdb D call of TRBD1. Germline V gene lookup returns CDR1 LGHDT and CDR2 YNNKEL (reference sequence). The CDR3 has 14 residues. This chain's CDR3 is CASSQVKGLYEQYF.

This chain connects TRBV6-2 or TRBV6-3 to TRBJ2-1; as DNA is missing, the TRBD2 call by TCRdb cannot be tested. Germline CDR1 is MNHEY and CDR2 is SVGEGT. This CDR3 is built from 12 residues. CDR3 protein: CASSYGAGVFFF.

This sequence joins TRBV27 and TRBJ2-2. Germline loops: CDR1 MNHEY, CDR2 SMNVEV (reference sequence). CDR3 length: 14 amino acids. CDR3 region: CASSFFQNTGELFF.

The chain has TRBV24-1 and TRBJ2-1; TCRdb calls TRBD1, which cannot be checked without DNA. CDR1 is KGHDR and CDR2 is SFDVKD in the germline V gene. This CDR3 region has 17 residues. CDR3 residues: CATSESDRLSSYNEQFF.

The rearrangement links TRBV11-1 to TRBJ2-5. This CDR3 region has 14 residues. Germline V gene data show CDR1 as SGHAT and CDR2 as FQDESV (reference sequence). This CDR3 reads CASSLGADWETQYF.

The chain combines TRBV12-3 or TRBV12-4 with TRBJ2-6. The CDR3 covers 13 residues. This CDR3 reads CASSFAGANVLTF.

The chain carries TRBV4-3 and TRBJ2-7. CDR3 length: 13 residues. Germline V gene data show CDR1 as LGHNA and CDR2 as YSLEER. CDR3 amino acids: CASSQEGRREQYF.

The rearrangement links TRBV5-4 to TRBJ2-2; TCRdb proposes TRBD1, but this gene call is untestable without DNA. The CDR3 runs 15 residues. CDR1 is SGHNT and CDR2 is YYREEE in the germline V gene (reference sequence). The CDR3 loop reads CASSLETGDPGELFF.

The J gene is TRBJ2-5, the V gene TRBV12-3 or TRBV12-4; TCRdb outputs TRBD1, but without DNA this stays unchecked. The CDR3 is 16 amino acids. CDR3 residues: CASSQKTGGLSETQYF.

The chain has TRBV13 and TRBJ1-2. CDR1 is PRHDT and CDR2 is FYEKMQ in the germline V gene (reference sequence). The CDR3 runs 13 residues. This CDR3 reads CASSLSQLGGYTF.

V gene TRBV4-3 combines with J gene TRBJ2-1; TCRdb reports TRBD2, a call that lacks DNA to check it against. Per germline, CDR1 LGHNA and CDR2 YSLEER. The CDR3 loop spans 16 amino acids. The CDR3 loop is CASSQELLAGDTEQFF.

The CDR3 here is CASSFEGDTQYF. This sequence joins TRBV19 and TRBJ2-3. Germline V CDR1 and CDR2: LNHDA, SQIVND (reference sequence). There are 12 residues in the CDR3.

The J gene is TRBJ2-1, the V gene TRBV7-9; the D call from TCRdb, TRBD2, cannot be confirmed without DNA. The CDR3 covers 12 residues. Germline CDR1 is SEHNR and CDR2 is FQNEAQ (reference sequence). The CDR3 loop is CASSPLADEQFF.

V and J are TRBV7-3 and TRBJ2-3; the TCRdb call, TRBD1, lacks DNA for checking. CDR3 length equals 15 residues. From germline, CDR1 is SGHTA and CDR2 FQGTGA. This CDR3 reads CASSPQPPGTDTQYF.

This sequence joins TRBV12-3 or TRBV12-4 and TRBJ2-5; no DNA is available, so the TRBD2 call from TCRdb remains unchecked. The CDR3 contains 18 residues. The CDR3 here is CASSFRVGLAEARETQYF.

The J gene is TRBJ2-7, the V gene TRBV7-9. This CDR3 comprises 13 residues. The germline V gene encodes CDR1 SEHNR and CDR2 FQNEAQ (reference sequence). The CDR3 spells CASSLGAPYEQYF.

The chain couples TRBV6-1 to TRBJ2-7; TCRdb returns TRBD2, unconfirmable since there is no DNA. CDR3 length: 13 amino acids. Germline CDR1 MNHNS, CDR2 SASEGT. The CDR3 spells CASSPHASYEQYF.

V and J are TRBV12-3 or TRBV12-4 and TRBJ2-1; TCRdb designates TRBD1, a call that cannot be tested without DNA. The CDR3 runs 15 residues. CDR3 loop: CASRGGRGPYNDQFF.

The chain recombines TRBV29-1 with TRBJ2-1; TCRdb's assignment of TRBD2 cannot be checked, as there is no DNA. Germline CDR1 and CDR2: SQVTM and ANQGSEA. There are 12 residues in the CDR3. Here the CDR3 reads CSARGGAREQFF.

The V gene is TRBV18, the J gene TRBJ2-1; TCRdb names TRBD1, which stays unverified in the absence of DNA. CDR1 and CDR2 from the germline V gene are KGHSH and LQKENI. The CDR3 length is 14 residues. CDR3 amino acids: CASSEGQAYNEQFF. Together with reference TRBV18 and TRBJ2-1, the CDR3 gives the full variable domain: NAGVMQNPRHLVRRRGQEARLRCSPMKGHSHVYWYRQLPEEGLKFMVYLQKENIIDESGMPKERFSAEFPKEGPSILRIQQVVRGDSAAYFCASSEGQAYNEQFFGPGTRLTVL.